The 10 T cell receptor beta chains reported below all come from one sample, sequenced in a study of PD-1 blockade in mismatch repair-deficient tumors. This table comes from immunoSEQ multiplex PCR, and its TCRdb copy is limited to in-frame clones, with some not included. The sample contains fewer than 100,000 clones, over 70% of which appear only once. The sample was peripheral blood, taken 12 weeks after starting pembrolizumab. The receptors stem from an adult with mismatch repair-deficient cancer.

This clone was seen a few times. The chain joins TRBV6-5 to TRBJ2-1; D not resolved. V was pared by 1 base and J by 8 bases, with 9 bases between. Germline-derived CDR1 and CDR2 are MNHEY and SVGAGI. The CDR3 covers 13 residues. In nucleotides, the CDR3 is TGTGCCAGCAGTTACTTAAGAAGGGATGAGCAGTTCTTC. Translated, it gives CASSYLRRDEQFF.

The chain links TRBV9 to TRBJ1-4, with D possibly being TRBD1 (5 bases). This CDR3 comprises 16 residues. V lost 2 bases, J lost 3 bases, and 14 bases lay in between. CDR1 and CDR2 from the germline V gene are SGDLS and YYNGEE. CDR3 sequence reads: CASSVGGRAANEKLFF. The CDR3 DNA reads as TGTGCCAGCAGCGTTGGCGGCAGGGCAGCTAATGAAAAACTGTTTTTT.

The V and J genes are TRBV11-2 and TRBJ1-1; D is uncertain. The CDR3 has 13 amino acids. Germline V gene data show CDR1 as SGHAT and CDR2 as FQNNGV. The V and J ends lost 5 bases and 5 bases respectively, with 12 bases between them. The chain's CDR3 is CASSPEPQTEAFF. The CDR3, as DNA: TGTGCCAGCAGCCCAGAGCCCCAGACTGAAGCTTTCTTT.

The V call is TRBV29-1, the J call TRBJ1-4; 7 bases match TRBD1. This CDR3 comprises 14 residues. In germline, CDR1 is SQVTM, CDR2 ANQGSEA. The trim removed 7 bases at V and 8 bases at J, leaving 13 bases unmatched. For the CDR3, the DNA is TGCAGCGCCAAACAGGGGACCCACCGGGAAAAACTGTTTTTT. Translation: CSAKQGTHREKLFF. Complete variable domain (other parts from reference TRBV29-1 and TRBJ1-4): SAVISQKPSRDICQRGTSLTIQCQVDSQVTMMFWYRQQPGQSLTLIATANQGSEATYESGFVIDKFPISRPNLTFSTLTVSNMSPEDSSIYLCSAKQGTHREKLFFGSGTQLSVL.

This clone was detected only once. This rearrangement joins TRBV21-1 to TRBJ2-2; the D call TRBD2 from the table was never checked on the DNA. TRBV21-1 is a known pseudogene. The CDR3 covers 20 residues. The CDR3 sequence: CASSKAKKGKRETGTGELFF. CDR3 DNA: TGTGCCAGCAGCAAAGCTAAAAAAGGCAAGCGGGAGACGGGCACCGGGGAGCTGTTTTTT.

There are a few counts of this clone. V is TRBV7-2 and J is TRBJ1-4; D uncertain. This CDR3 has 15 residues. In germline, CDR1 is SGHTA, CDR2 FQGNSA. Deletions cut 1 base from V and 8 bases from J, with 14 bases between. DNA of the CDR3: TGTGCCAGCAGCTTAGTCGCCGGGGTATGGGAAAAACTGTTTTTT. Residues: CASSLVAGVWEKLFF.

This chain links TRBV10-3 with TRBJ1-2; TRBD1 matches at 7 bases. Germline V gene lookup returns CDR1 ENHRY and CDR2 SYGVKD. The CDR3 covers 15 residues. With V trimmed by 9 bases and J by 8 bases, 18 bases remained unmatched. CDR3 coding DNA: TGTGCCATGCAACGACAGGGAGGGGATCCACGGGGCTACACCTTC. As protein: CAMQRQGGDPRGYTF.

This clone was detected only a few times. This chain uses TRBV10-3 with TRBJ2-2; TRBD2 matches 7 bases. CDR1 and CDR2 (germline): ENHRY, SYGVKD. The CDR3 is made up of 13 amino acids. J was trimmed by 5 bases and V by 8 bases; bases with no gene match: 5. CDR3 sequence: CAIWQGGTGELFF. Written as DNA, the CDR3 is TGTGCCATCTGGCAGGGAGGGACCGGGGAGCTGTTTTTT.

The V gene is TRBV5-5, the J gene TRBJ2-5, with a weak D call TRBD1 (6 bases). With 5 bases removed from V and 4 bases from J, the gap between germline ends came to 18 bases. There are 15 residues in the CDR3. CDR1 is SGHKS, CDR2 YYEKEE, per germline (reference sequence). This CDR3 reads CASSHLDRSIETQYF. The CDR3 bases are TGTGCCAGCAGTCATCTCGACAGGAGCATAGAGACCCAGTACTTC.

This clone appeared once. The sample carries other DNA sequences with the same CDR3. The chain recombines TRBV11-2 with TRBJ2-3; D is unresolved. The CDR3 is 14 amino acids. Germline loops: CDR1 SGHAT, CDR2 FQNNGV. Between the trimmed V and J ends, which lost 0 bases and 2 bases, there was a span of 6 bases. Here the CDR3 reads CASSLDLSTDTQYF. CDR3 nucleotide sequence: TGTGCCAGCAGCTTAGATCTATCCACAGATACGCAGTATTTT.